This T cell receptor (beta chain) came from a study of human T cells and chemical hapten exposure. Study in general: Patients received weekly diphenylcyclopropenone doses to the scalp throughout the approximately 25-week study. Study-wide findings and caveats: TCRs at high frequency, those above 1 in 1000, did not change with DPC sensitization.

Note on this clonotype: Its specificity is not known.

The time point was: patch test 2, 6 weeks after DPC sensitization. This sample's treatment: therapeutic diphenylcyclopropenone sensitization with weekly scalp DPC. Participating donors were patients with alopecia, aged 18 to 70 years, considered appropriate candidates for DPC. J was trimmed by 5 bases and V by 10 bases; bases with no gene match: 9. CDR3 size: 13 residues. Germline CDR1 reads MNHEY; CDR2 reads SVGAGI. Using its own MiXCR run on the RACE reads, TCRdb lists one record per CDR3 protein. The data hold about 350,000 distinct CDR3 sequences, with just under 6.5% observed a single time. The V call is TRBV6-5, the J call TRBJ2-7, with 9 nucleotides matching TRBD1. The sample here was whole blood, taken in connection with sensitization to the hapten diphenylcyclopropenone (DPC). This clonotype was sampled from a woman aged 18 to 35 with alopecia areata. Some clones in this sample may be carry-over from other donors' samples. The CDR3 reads CATNPGQGNEQYF. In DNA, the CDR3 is TGTGCCACGAACCCGGGACAGGGAAACGAGCAGTACTTC.